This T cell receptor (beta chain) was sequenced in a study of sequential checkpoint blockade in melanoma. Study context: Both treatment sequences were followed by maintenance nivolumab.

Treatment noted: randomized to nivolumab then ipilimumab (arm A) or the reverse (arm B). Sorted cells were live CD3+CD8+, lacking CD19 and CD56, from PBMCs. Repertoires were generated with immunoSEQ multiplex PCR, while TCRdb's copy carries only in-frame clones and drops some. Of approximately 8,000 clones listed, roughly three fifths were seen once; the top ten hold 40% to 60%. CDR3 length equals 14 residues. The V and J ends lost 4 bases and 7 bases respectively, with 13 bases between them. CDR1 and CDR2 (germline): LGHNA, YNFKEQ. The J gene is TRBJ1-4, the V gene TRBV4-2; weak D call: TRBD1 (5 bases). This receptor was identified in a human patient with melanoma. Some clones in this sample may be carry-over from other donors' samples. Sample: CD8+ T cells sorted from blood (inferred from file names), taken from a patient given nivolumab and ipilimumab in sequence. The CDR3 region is CASSPRAGGEKLFF. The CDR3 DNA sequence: TGTGCCAGCAGCCCCAGGGCTGGCGGTGAAAAACTGTTTTTT.